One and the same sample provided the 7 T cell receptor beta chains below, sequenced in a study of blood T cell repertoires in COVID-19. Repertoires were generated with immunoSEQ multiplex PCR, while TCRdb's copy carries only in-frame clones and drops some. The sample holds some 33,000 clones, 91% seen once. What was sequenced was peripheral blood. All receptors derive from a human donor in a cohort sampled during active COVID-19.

The CDR3 reads CASSLVGHTNTEAFF. In DNA form, the CDR3 reads TGTGCCAGCAGCCTGGTGGGACACACGAACACTGAAGCTTTCTTT. The rearrangement links TRBV7-2 to TRBJ1-1; tentative D call: TRBD1 (6 bases). CDR1 and CDR2 (germline): SGHTA, FQGNSA. Trimming pared 5 bases from V and 1 base from J, leaving 14 bases between. This CDR3 is built from 15 residues.

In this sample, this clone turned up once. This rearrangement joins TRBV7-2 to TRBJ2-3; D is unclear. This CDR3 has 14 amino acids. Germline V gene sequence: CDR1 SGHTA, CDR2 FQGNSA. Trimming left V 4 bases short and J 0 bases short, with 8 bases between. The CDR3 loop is CASSSRLSTDTQYF. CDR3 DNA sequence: TGTGCCAGCAGCTCCCGACTGAGCACAGATACGCAGTATTTT.

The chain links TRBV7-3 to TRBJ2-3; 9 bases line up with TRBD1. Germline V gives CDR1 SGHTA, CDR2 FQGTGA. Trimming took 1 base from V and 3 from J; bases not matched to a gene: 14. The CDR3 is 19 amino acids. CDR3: CASSLSPYLDRGTTDTQYF. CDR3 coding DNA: TGTGCCAGCAGCTTAAGTCCCTATTTGGACAGGGGAACGACAGATACGCAGTATTTT.

The CDR3 spells CASRPSYSGTSGNTGELFF. DNA for the CDR3: TGTGCCAGCAGGCCATCTTACTCCGGGACTAGCGGGAACACCGGGGAGCTGTTTTTT. The J gene is TRBJ2-2, the V gene TRBV11-3; 11 nucleotides align to TRBD2. Losses at the gene ends were 6 bases for V and 1 base for J; bases not matched to a gene: 13. Per germline, CDR1 SGHNT and CDR2 YENEEA. The CDR3 covers 19 residues. Variable domain in full (rest from reference TRBV11-3 and TRBJ2-2): EAGVVQSPRYKIIEKKQPVAFWCNPISGHNTLYWYLQNLGQGPELLIRYENEEAVDDSQLPKDRFSAERLKGVDSTLKIQPAELGDSAVYLCASRPSYSGTSGNTGELFFGEGSRLTVL.

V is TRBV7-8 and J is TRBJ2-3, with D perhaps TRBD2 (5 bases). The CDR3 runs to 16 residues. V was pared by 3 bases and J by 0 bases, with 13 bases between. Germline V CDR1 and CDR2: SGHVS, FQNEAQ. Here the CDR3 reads CASSFYPGSSTDTQYF. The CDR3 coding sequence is TGTGCCAGCAGCTTTTATCCGGGGTCTAGCACAGATACGCAGTATTTT.

The CDR3 here is CASSPLADYNEQFF. CDR3 DNA sequence: TGTGCCAGCTCACCGCTGGCGGATTACAATGAGCAGTTCTTC. The rearrangement uses TRBV18 and TRBJ2-1; D ambiguous. The CDR3 spans 14 residues. CDR1 KGHSH and CDR2 LQKENI come from the germline V gene. V lost 3 bases and J lost 4, with 10 bases in between. Looking up the rest from reference TRBV18 and TRBJ2-1 gives the full variable domain: NAGVMQNPRHLVRRRGQEARLRCSPMKGHSHVYWYRQLPEEGLKFMVYLQKENIIDESGMPKERFSAEFPKEGPSILRIQQVVRGDSAAYFCASSPLADYNEQFFGPGTRLTVL.

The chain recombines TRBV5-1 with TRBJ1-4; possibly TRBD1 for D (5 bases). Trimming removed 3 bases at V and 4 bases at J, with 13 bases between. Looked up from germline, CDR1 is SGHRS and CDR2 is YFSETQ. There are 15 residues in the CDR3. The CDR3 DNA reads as TGCGCCAGCAGCTCGGGGGACGGTAATAATGAAAAACTGTTTTTT. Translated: CASSSGDGNNEKLFF.